Below, 29 T cell receptor beta chains from the same sample are listed, as sequenced in a study of T cell responses to AZD1222 COVID-19 vaccine. The method was immunoSEQ multiplex PCR; TCRdb's version includes in-frame clones alone and lacks a portion of them. This table holds roughly 160,000 clones, about 92% found once. The specimen comprised peripheral blood, sampled on day 0 of AZD1222 vaccination. All receptors come from an adult in good health.

The CDR3 DNA is TGTGCCAGCAGCCCCCGACAGACGAACACTGAAGCTTTCTTT. Translation: CASSPRQTNTEAFF. The J gene is TRBJ1-1, the V gene TRBV9, with D tentatively TRBD1 (5 bases). Per the germline V gene, CDR1 is SGDLS and CDR2 is YYNGEE. V was shortened by 4 bases and J by 1 base, with 11 bases between the two germline ends. The CDR3 is 14 amino acids.

This chain uses TRBV9 with TRBJ2-7; 9 nucleotides align to TRBD1. The CDR3 length is 14 residues. V shed 0 bases, J shed 3 bases, and the junction held 1 base outside the gene matches. Per germline, CDR1 SGDLS and CDR2 YYNGEE. The CDR3 bases are TGTGCCAGCAGCGTAGGGGACAGGGTCTACGAGCAGTACTTC. As protein: CASSVGDRVYEQYF.

The CDR3 sequence is CASSYWVSGETQYF. CDR3 sequence (DNA): TGTGCCAGCAGCTACTGGGTGAGCGGGGAGACCCAGTACTTC. The rearrangement uses TRBV11-2 and TRBJ2-5, with D perhaps matching TRBD2 (6 bases). This CDR3 comprises 14 residues. Trimming left V 4 bases short and J 5 bases short, with 14 bases between. The germline V gene encodes CDR1 SGHAT and CDR2 FQNNGV.

The gene calls are TRBV7-9 and TRBJ1-2; 9 nucleotides align to TRBD1. J gave up 0 bases and V 5 bases, and 4 bases lay outside the gene matches. The CDR3 spans 15 residues. Germline V gene sequence: CDR1 SEHNR, CDR2 FQNEAQ (reference sequence). CDR3 coding DNA: TGTGCCAGCAGCCGGACAGGGGAAGCTAACTATGGCTACACCTTC. It codes for CASSRTGEANYGYTF.

The V call is TRBV15, the J call TRBJ2-5, with 7 bases that match TRBD2. The CDR3 length is 15 residues. Unmatched junction bases numbered 7, after V lost 1 base and J lost 5 bases. Germline V lookup: CDR1 LNHNV, CDR2 YYDKDF (reference sequence). CDR3 loop: CATSRGKGGAETQYF. Here the CDR3 DNA reads TGTGCCACCAGCAGAGGGAAGGGAGGGGCGGAGACCCAGTACTTC.

V usage is TRBV4-1 and J usage is TRBJ1-1, with D possibly TRBD1 on 6 matching bases. With 5 bases removed from V and 2 bases from J, the gap between germline ends came to 12 bases. CDR1 and CDR2 (germline): MGHRA, YSYEKL. The CDR3 totals 14 residues. The CDR3 region has the DNA TGCGCCAGCAGCATACAGACAGGTAACACTGAAGCTTTCTTT. This sequence encodes CASSIQTGNTEAFF.

J is TRBJ1-5 and V is TRBV19, with 7 bases lining up with TRBD1. There are 15 residues in the CDR3. CDR1 is LNHDA and CDR2 is SQIVND in the germline V gene (reference sequence). V dropped 5 bases and J dropped 0; count of bases not matched to a gene: 4. CDR3 residues: CASSDREYSNQPQHF. CDR3 sequence (DNA): TGTGCCAGTAGTGACAGGGAGTATAGCAATCAGCCCCAGCATTTT.

This clone was observed once. This sequence joins TRBV11-2 and TRBJ1-4; 8 positions match TRBD1. J gave up 10 bases and V 2 bases, and 12 bases lay outside the gene matches. CDR1 and CDR2 from the germline V gene are SGHAT and FQNNGV. This CDR3 has 16 residues. CDR3 sequence (DNA): TGTGCCAGCAGCTTAAGGCAGGGGGCGAATTTGGGAAAACTGTTTTTT. Translated: CASSLRQGANLGKLFF.

The CDR3 sequence: CASSFILGEGTDTQYF. CDR3 nucleotide sequence: TGTGCCAGCAGCTTCATACTGGGGGAGGGCACAGATACGCAGTATTTT. J is TRBJ2-3 and V is TRBV7-8; D is perhaps TRBD2 (6 bases). The germline V gene has CDR1 SGHVS and CDR2 FQNEAQ. The CDR3 loop spans 16 amino acids. Trimming stripped 3 bases from V and 1 base from J, with 14 bases between.

This chain links TRBV7-9 with TRBJ2-5; D ambiguous. Germline V gene lookup returns CDR1 SEHNR and CDR2 FQNEAQ (reference sequence). The CDR3 spans 12 residues. V was shortened by 5 bases and J by 2 bases, with 6 bases between the two germline ends. CDR3 coding DNA: TGTGCCAGCAGCCTGACACAAGAGACCCAGTACTTC. This translates into CASSLTQETQYF. The variable domain in full, completed from reference TRBV7-9 and TRBJ2-5, reads DTGVSQNPRHKITKRGQNVTFRCDPISEHNRLYWYRQTLGQGPEFLTYFQNEAQLEKSRLLSDRFSAERPKGSFSTLEIQRTEQGDSAMYLCASSLTQETQYFGPGTRLLVL.

The chain links TRBV28 to TRBJ2-5, with D unresolved. Germline CDR1 and CDR2: MDHEN and SYDVKM. V was clipped by 6 bases and J by 6 bases, with 11 bases between them. The CDR3 extends over 12 amino acids. The CDR3 region has the DNA TGTGCCAGCAGCCAAGGTTTGCAGACCCAGTACTTC. The encoded protein is CASSQGLQTQYF.

The genes are TRBV19 and TRBJ1-1; 7 positions agree with TRBD1. The CDR3 covers 13 residues. Germline loops: CDR1 LNHDA, CDR2 SQIVND (reference sequence). V was clipped by 2 bases and J by 10 bases; unmatched bases: 7. The CDR3 loop reads CASSIRGPGGAFF. CDR3 DNA sequence: TGTGCCAGTAGTATAAGGGGGCCGGGGGGAGCTTTCTTT.

This clone came up once. V gene TRBV5-1 combines with J gene TRBJ2-2; D unclear. CDR3 size: 15 residues. Germline loops: CDR1 SGHRS, CDR2 YFSETQ. Deletions cut 1 base from V and 1 base from J, with 8 bases between. The CDR3 region has the DNA TGCGCCAGCAGCTTGACGACGGGGAACACCGGGGAGCTGTTTTTT. Translating gives CASSLTTGNTGELFF.

The rearrangement uses TRBV18 and TRBJ2-1; 10 bases match TRBD2. Germline lookup yields CDR1 KGHSH and CDR2 LQKENI. This CDR3 spans 15 amino acids. Trimming cost V 6 bases and J 3 bases; bases outside gene matches: 5. CDR3 coding DNA: TGTGCCAGCTCCCCCGGGACTAGCGACTACAATGAGCAGTTCTTC. Its protein product is CASSPGTSDYNEQFF.

The chain recombines TRBV3-1 (or the pseudogene TRBV3-2) with TRBJ1-5; D might be TRBD1 (6 bases). Germline V lookup: CDR1 LGHDT, CDR2 YNNKEL (reference sequence). Deletions cut 4 bases from V and 6 bases from J, with 13 bases between. The CDR3 runs to 14 residues. CDR3 nucleotides: TGTGCCAGCAGCCCCGATGGGGGGCGTCAGCCCCAGCATTTT. Amino acids: CASSPDGGRQPQHF.

V usage is TRBV5-5 and J usage is TRBJ2-3; D remains unclear. CDR1 SGHKS and CDR2 YYEKEE come from the germline V gene (reference sequence). CDR3 size: 15 residues. Deletions cut 0 bases from V and 2 bases from J, with 10 bases between. Here the CDR3 reads CASSLAPGSTDTQYF. The CDR3 DNA follows: TGTGCCAGCAGCTTGGCCCCCGGATCCACAGATACGCAGTATTTT.

The J gene is TRBJ1-4, the V gene TRBV11-2; D unresolved. The CDR3 has 11 amino acids. Trimming removed 2 bases from V and 7 bases from J, with 2 bases in between. Germline CDR1 SGHAT, CDR2 FQNNGV. CDR3 in DNA: TGTGCCAGCAGCTTAACTGAAAAACTGTTTTTT. It codes for CASSLTEKLFF.

The CDR3 DNA reads as TGCGCCAGGAGGTCCGGGACTAGCGGGCCACGGCAAGAGACCCAGTACTTC. Translating it yields CARRSGTSGPRQETQYF. The rearrangement joins TRBV10-1 to TRBJ2-5; 12 nucleotides agree with TRBD2. CDR3 size: 17 residues. V gave up 9 bases and J gave up 2 bases; unmatched junction bases: 13. Germline CDR1 is WNHNN and CDR2 is SYGVQD (reference sequence).

A single count supports this clone. The chain carries TRBV14 and TRBJ1-5, with D hard to call. V lost 2 bases and J 6 bases, leaving 11 bases between the germline ends. This CDR3 comprises 14 residues. The germline V gene encodes CDR1 SGHDN and CDR2 FVKESK. The CDR3 coding sequence is TGTGCCAGCAGCCAAAGAGGTTTTGGTCAGCCCCAGCATTTT. It is translated as CASSQRGFGQPQHF.

The chain has TRBV3-1 (or the pseudogene TRBV3-2) and TRBJ1-1; D might be TRBD1 (6 bases). The CDR3 runs 14 residues. Germline CDR1 LGHDT, CDR2 YNNKEL (reference sequence). V lost 6 bases and J 5 bases, leaving 16 bases between the germline ends. The CDR3, as DNA: TGTGCCAGCAGACAATATCAGGGGAGTACTGAAGCTTTCTTT. Its translation is CASRQYQGSTEAFF.

This chain uses TRBV7-9 with TRBJ1-4; the D gene is possibly TRBD1 (5 bases). The CDR3 loop spans 15 amino acids. In germline, CDR1 is SEHNR, CDR2 FQNEAQ (reference sequence). The V end was cut by 5 bases, the J end by 7 bases, with 17 bases between. The CDR3 coding sequence is TGTGCCAGCAGCCCCGTTGCGGGGGTCGGTGAAAAACTGTTTTTT. Its protein product is CASSPVAGVGEKLFF.

V gene TRBV27 combines with J gene TRBJ1-5; the D gene is possibly TRBD1 (6 bases). This CDR3 comprises 14 residues. Germline CDR1 reads MNHEY; CDR2 reads SMNVEV (reference sequence). Trimming removed 1 base at V and 6 bases at J, with 10 bases between. CDR3 coding DNA: TGTGCCAGCAGTTTATGGGGGCAGGGTCAGCCCCAGCATTTT. This gives the protein CASSLWGQGQPQHF.

V is TRBV28 and J is TRBJ1-1, with unresolved D. The CDR3 is 14 residues long. V was pared by 5 bases and J by 10 bases, with 20 bases between. Germline CDR1 MDHEN, CDR2 SYDVKM. CDR3 in DNA: TGTGCCAGCAGTCCCAACATGCGGCGCGAGGGAGCTTTCTTT. Its translation: CASSPNMRREGAFF.

This chain uses TRBV7-2 with TRBJ2-2; TRBD1 is a possible D gene (6 bases). The ends were cut back, 1 base at V and 6 bases at J, with 24 bases in the middle. Germline CDR1 and CDR2: SGHTA and FQGNSA. The CDR3 has 19 residues. The CDR3 protein is CASSLGRFRQGLWAGELFF. CDR3 in DNA: TGTGCCAGCAGCTTAGGGAGGTTCCGGCAGGGGCTTTGGGCCGGGGAGCTGTTTTTT.

The rearrangement joins TRBV4-1 to TRBJ1-2; D is possibly TRBD1 (6 bases). CDR1 is MGHRA and CDR2 is YSYEKL in the germline V gene. CDR3 length equals 15 residues. V was cut by 1 base and J by 4 bases, with 13 bases left in between. CDR3 in DNA: TGCGCCAGCAGCCAAGTTGGGGCAGGGGTCTATGGCTACACCTTC. This encodes CASSQVGAGVYGYTF.

This clone was observed a handful of times. The rearrangement joins TRBV10-3 to TRBJ2-7; D may be TRBD1 (6 bases). Per germline, CDR1 ENHRY and CDR2 SYGVKD. This CDR3 is 15 amino acids long. Trimming shortened V by 4 bases and J by 7 bases, and 20 bases separated the two germline ends. CDR3 loop: CAISVDSQTSLEQYF. Written as DNA, the CDR3 is TGTGCCATCAGTGTGGACAGCCAGACATCTTTAGAGCAGTACTTC.

V gene TRBV5-1 combines with J gene TRBJ2-3; 8 nucleotides line up with TRBD2. This CDR3 has 14 amino acids. Per germline, CDR1 SGHRS and CDR2 YFSETQ. V shed 5 bases and J 0 bases; nucleotides not matched to a gene: 2. CDR3 bases: TGCGCCAGCAGAACTAGCGGTAGCACAGATACGCAGTATTTT. Its protein product is CASRTSGSTDTQYF.

The rearrangement uses TRBV7-9 and TRBJ1-5, with D possibly TRBD1 on 5 matching bases. The CDR3 covers 13 residues. Germline-derived CDR1 and CDR2 are SEHNR and FQNEAQ (reference sequence). The V gene lost 5 bases and the J gene lost 5 bases, with 10 bases spanning the gap. The CDR3 sequence is CASSPRGDQPQHF. As DNA, the CDR3 is TGTGCCAGCAGCCCTCGGGGGGATCAGCCCCAGCATTTT.

V is TRBV7-2 and J is TRBJ2-2, with D possibly being TRBD1 (5 bases). The CDR3 is 15 amino acids. Trimming removed 5 bases at V and 5 bases at J, with 15 bases between. In germline, CDR1 is SGHTA, CDR2 FQGNSA. This CDR3 is CASSSYDSGTGELFF. The CDR3 region has the DNA TGTGCCAGCAGCAGTTATGACAGTGGGACCGGGGAGCTGTTTTTT.